This T cell receptor (beta chain) originates from a study of T cells after posttransplantation cyclophosphamide. Study-wide findings and caveats: Donor-recipient repertoire similarity was low at 1-2 months, rising over year one. Recipient CMV seropositivity and CMV reactivation strongly tracked TRB clonality. Tissue-infiltrating T cells from skin or gut overlapped little with blood T cells.

A marrow graft followed busulfan-fludarabine conditioning, with cyclophosphamide on days +3 and +4. Germline lookup yields CDR1 LNHDA and CDR2 SQIVND (reference sequence). The CDR3 is 13 amino acids. V shed 5 bases and J 9 bases; nucleotides not matched to a gene: 9. Points on this clone: Its cognate antigen is unknown. Different DNA sequences within this sample yield the same CDR3.

Here immunoSEQ multiplex PCR was the method, and the copy in TCRdb shows in-frame clones only, minus some. The table has fewer than 6,000 clones, roughly 72% seen once. The chain combines TRBV19 with TRBJ1-2, with TRBD1 identical over 7 bases. The sequencing here drew on PBMCs, taken 362 days after allogeneic stem cell transplant with posttransplant cyclophosphamide. The sequence was obtained from a male patient aged 55-69 years who received an allogeneic stem cell transplant from an unrelated donor, was CMV-positive, and had acute GVHD only. Some of the T cells may derive from the graft donor. Written as DNA, the CDR3 is TGTGCCAGTAGTCCCAGGCAGGGGGGAAGCTACACCTTC. It codes for CASSPRQGGSYTF.